This T cell receptor beta chain was recorded in a study of T-cell reconstitution after alpha-beta-depleted transplantation in children. V was trimmed by 6 bases and J by 4 bases, leaving 18 bases between them. The CDR3 extends over 15 amino acids. CDR1 SGHTS and CDR2 YDEGEE come from the germline V gene. Construction of the TCRbeta library involved unique molecular identifiers. TCRdb called the PCR reads again in MiXCR, with one record for every CDR3 protein. There are about half a million distinct CDR3 sequences in the sample; under 15% occur only once, and 5% to 6% lies in the top ten. There are many counts of this clonotype.

The chain has TRBV5-8 and TRBJ2-3; perhaps TRBD1 as D (6 bases). The sequences come from PBMCs from the stem cell graft donor, collected from the stem cell graft. The sequence came from a human donor who donated a stem cell graft to a child with combined immunodeficiency. This CDR3 reads CASNRQAYSSDTQYF. In DNA form, the CDR3 reads TGTGCCAGCAACAGACAGGCCTACTCCTCAGATACGCAGTATTTT.